This section outlines one T cell receptor beta chain sequence together with its context. The data are from a study of blood T cell repertoires in COVID-19. Turning to the study itself: The cDNA or gDNA used as material had been derived from T cells, B-cell-depleted T cells, or PBMCs.

Per the authors' pipeline: Estimation of nucleated cell counts relied on the amplification of reference gene primers. The data were produced by immunoSEQ multiplex PCR, yet TCRdb's version contains in-frame clones alone and is incomplete. Clone size and the V and J calls come from that table; the DNA yielded D and trimming. This table has more than 95,000 clones, roughly 87% appearing once. The CDR3 loop spans 17 amino acids. Germline V CDR1 and CDR2: MDHEN, SYDVKM. The V segment lost 4 bases and the J segment 0 bases; nucleotides outside the gene matches: 11. Sequenced: peripheral blood. The TCR originated in a woman at least 80 years old in a cohort sampled during active COVID-19. V and J are TRBV28 and TRBJ1-2, with 7 bases aligning to TRBD1. The CDR3 reads CASSSSFGDSPNYGYTF. Written as DNA, the CDR3 is TGTGCCAGCAGTTCCTCATTTGGGGACAGTCCTAACTATGGCTACACCTTC.